One sample yielded the 5 T cell receptor beta chains listed below, sequenced in a study of T cells after yellow fever vaccination. TCRdb independently ran MiXCR on the 5' RACE reads; one entry per CDR3 protein. The sample consists of hundreds of thousands of distinct CDR3 sequences, roughly 14% of them appearing once. Here the sequenced sample was PBMCs, taken on the day of the yellow fever booster vaccination. These receptors all stem from a man younger than 40 who received the YFV17D yellow fever vaccine.

The J gene is TRBJ2-5, the V gene TRBV28, with D perhaps TRBD1 or TRBD2 (7 bases each). The CDR3 is 14 amino acids. CDR1 MDHEN and CDR2 SYDVKM come from the germline V gene. The ends were cut back, 8 bases at V and 4 bases at J, with 17 bases in the middle. Here the CDR3 DNA reads TGTGCCAGCGGGAGGGACAGTCGACGAGAGACCCAGTACTTC. This gives the protein CASGRDSRRETQYF.

This clonotype was seen more than once but under ten times. CDR3 in amino acids: CASSLVGADEQFF. The DNA of the CDR3 is TGTGCCAGCAGCTTGGTCGGGGCGGATGAGCAGTTCTTC. This sequence joins TRBV5-4 and TRBJ2-1; D tentatively reads TRBD1 or TRBD2 (5 bases each). Trimming shortened V by 0 bases and J by 8 bases, and 9 bases separated the two germline ends. CDR1 and CDR2 (germline): SGHNT, YYREEE (reference sequence). The CDR3 is made up of 13 amino acids.

CDR3: CASSYAGTGSYGYTF. CDR3 coding DNA: TGTGCCAGCAGCTACGCCGGGACAGGGTCCTATGGCTACACCTTC. The rearrangement links TRBV5-6 to TRBJ1-2; 9 nucleotides agree with TRBD1. The CDR3 spans 15 residues. CDR1 and CDR2 from the germline V gene are SGHDT and YYEEEE. Trimming at V came to 3 bases and at J to 4 bases, leaving 7 bases not matched to a gene. Combining the CDR3 with reference TRBV5-6 and TRBJ1-2 gives the whole variable domain DAGVTQSPTHLIKTRGQQVTLRCSPKSGHDTVSWYQQALGQGPQFIFQYYEEEERQRGNFPDRFSGHQFPNYSSELNVNALLLGDSALYLCASSYAGTGSYGYTFGSGTRLTVV.

This sequence joins TRBV6-2 or TRBV6-3 and TRBJ2-1; the match to TRBD2 covers 8 bases. This CDR3 has 17 residues. The V segment lost 5 bases and the J segment 0 bases; nucleotides outside the gene matches: 9. CDR1 is MNHEY, CDR2 SVGEGT, per germline. The CDR3 sequence: CASSHVRGTSSYNEQFF. As DNA, the CDR3 is TGTGCCAGCAGTCACGTCCGGGGGACTAGCTCCTACAATGAGCAGTTCTTC.

This clonotype was observed at least ten times. CDR3 bases: TGCAGTGCTAGAGATATGGTTTGGAGCAACAATGAGCAGTTCTTC. It yields the protein CSARDMVWSNNEQFF. This chain links TRBV20-1 with TRBJ2-1; unclear D gene. In germline, CDR1 is DFQATT, CDR2 SNEGSKA (reference sequence). The CDR3 has 15 amino acids. The V gene lost 0 bases and the J gene lost 5 bases, with 14 bases spanning the gap.